Described below is a single T cell receptor beta chain sequence and its context. This entry comes from a study of blood T cell repertoires in COVID-19. Study-level background: There were acute and convalescent COVID-19 samples, and they came from the United States, Italy and Spain. Sample material is recorded as cDNA or gDNA derived from T cells, B-cell-depleted T cells, or PBMCs.

The V gene's germline CDR1 is SGHTS and CDR2 YDEGEE. The ends were cut back, 4 bases at V and 1 base at J, with 5 bases in the middle. The CDR3 length is 12 residues. The repertoire was sequenced with immunoSEQ multiplex PCR; TCRdb's copy has only in-frame clones and lacks some. The data show tens of thousands of clones, with 81% seen just once and 4% to 6% held by the top ten. The receptor comes from an elderly man with COVID-19, enrolled during active disease. The chain has TRBV5-8 and TRBJ2-5; D not resolved. Material for sequencing was peripheral blood. The CDR3 region is CASSLVQETQYF. For the CDR3, the DNA is TGTGCCAGCAGCCTCGTCCAAGAGACCCAGTACTTC.